The T cell receptor (beta chain) described here comes from a study of cytomegalovirus exposure and HLA in healthy donors. General study results and limits: With later analysis, a missense DCLRE1C variant became linked to TCR beta V- and J-gene trimming. Later work found that TCR association rates differed between HLA loci; DRB1 had the most and HLA-C the fewest. Fewer N-insertions than the roughly 700-donor mean were reportedly shown by an Asian-associated ancestry cluster in a later analysis.

Researchers ran the PCR with 60 Vbeta and 13 Jbeta primers. Here immunoSEQ multiplex PCR was the method, and the copy in TCRdb shows in-frame clones only, minus some. The table records 130,000 to 150,000 clones, 70% to 75% of them present only once. The CDR3 runs 16 residues. With 2 bases removed from V and 2 bases from J, the gap between germline ends came to 13 bases. The germline V gene encodes CDR1 SNHLY and CDR2 FYNNEI. This clone has just one count. Its antigen remains unidentified. This receptor was obtained from a woman in her forties in good health and CMV-seronegative. The sample consisted of PBMCs. The chain has TRBV2 and TRBJ1-5; TRBD1 might be the D (5 bases). CDR3 DNA sequence: TGTGCCAGCAGTGAAATTGGAGGAGGGGGCAATCAGCCCCAGCATTTT. It specifies CASSEIGGGGNQPQHF.